This is a list of T cell receptor beta chains from one sample in a study of response to subunit inactivated influenza vaccine. TCRdb recomputed calls from the RT-PCR reads with MiXCR, one row per CDR3 protein. The sample includes approximately 500,000 distinct CDR3 sequences, 10% to 15% of them seen just once. Material: PBMCs from blood, obtained about 6 weeks after vaccination. The receptors derive from a man over 45 who received an inactivated influenza vaccine. Both conserved end residues are part of each CDR3. Each record gives: D gene, CDR3 length, V gene, J gene, clone size, CDR3 DNA, CDR3 protein. The D gene is left open where the match is weak. Not all rows give a size; the values are once, few, many and, for expanded clones, a class.

D gene: TRBD2
CDR3 length: 14
V gene: TRBV27
J gene: TRBJ2-3
clone size: many
CDR3 DNA: TGTGCCAGCACCGGACTAGCGGGGGCAGATACGCAGTATTTT
CDR3 protein: CASTGLAGADTQYF

D gene: NA
CDR3 length: 14
V gene: TRBV6-5
J gene: TRBJ2-7
clone size: many
CDR3 DNA: TGTGCCAGCAGTTACGGCGGGGCCGGCTACGAGCAGTACTTC
CDR3 protein: CASSYGGAGYEQYF

D gene: TRBD1
CDR3 length: 15
V gene: TRBV11-2
J gene: TRBJ1-2
clone size: many
CDR3 DNA: TGTGCCAGCAGCCGCTCCCGGGACAGAGATTATGGCTACACCTTC
CDR3 protein: CASSRSRDRDYGYTF

D gene: NA
CDR3 length: 15
V gene: TRBV28
J gene: TRBJ1-2
clone size: NA
CDR3 DNA: TGTGCCAGCAGTTCCCAGCTGGCAGGCAACTATGGCTACACCTTC
CDR3 protein: CASSSQLAGNYGYTF

D gene: NA
CDR3 length: 15
V gene: TRBV7-7
J gene: TRBJ2-7
clone size: many
CDR3 DNA: TGTGCCAGCAGCGTCTCCATTTGGGCGACCGACGAGCAGTACTTC
CDR3 protein: CASSVSIWATDEQYF

D gene: NA
CDR3 length: 11
V gene: TRBV2
J gene: TRBJ2-7
clone size: NA
CDR3 DNA: TGTGCCACCGTTTTGCGAAACGGGCAGTACTTC
CDR3 protein: CATVLRNGQYF

D gene: TRBD2
CDR3 length: 18
V gene: TRBV12-3/TRBV12-4
J gene: TRBJ2-7
clone size: few
CDR3 DNA: TGTGCCAGCAGTTTTGGACTAGCGGGGTCGCCTTTGGGCTACGAGCAGTACTTC
CDR3 protein: CASSFGLAGSPLGYEQYF

D gene: NA
CDR3 length: 16
V gene: TRBV12-3/TRBV12-4
J gene: TRBJ1-6
clone size: few
CDR3 DNA: TGTGCCAGCAGTTTGTTTGGGGTATCATCTAATTCACCCCTCCACTTT
CDR3 protein: CASSLFGVSSNSPLHF

D gene: NA
CDR3 length: 15
V gene: TRBV12-3/TRBV12-4
J gene: TRBJ2-3
clone size: many
CDR3 DNA: TGTGCCAGCAGTTATTCGGAGAGACGCACAGATACGCAGTATTTT
CDR3 protein: CASSYSERRTDTQYF

D gene: NA
CDR3 length: 14
V gene: TRBV5-1
J gene: TRBJ2-3
clone size: NA
CDR3 DNA: TGCGCCAGCAGCCCGGACATCGGCACAGATACGCAGTATTTT
CDR3 protein: CASSPDIGTDTQYF

D gene: TRBD2
CDR3 length: 15
V gene: TRBV3-1
J gene: TRBJ2-5
clone size: NA
CDR3 DNA: TGTGCCTCCAGCCAACTAGCGGGGGCGGATGAGACCCAGTACTTC
CDR3 protein: CASSQLAGADETQYF

D gene: NA
CDR3 length: 13
V gene: TRBV18
J gene: TRBJ2-5
clone size: NA
CDR3 DNA: TGTGCCAGCTCACCACCTATGCAAGAGACCCAGTACTTC
CDR3 protein: CASSPPMQETQYF

D gene: TRBD2
CDR3 length: 14
V gene: TRBV10-3
J gene: TRBJ2-3
clone size: many
CDR3 DNA: TGTGCCATCAGTACTAGCGGGGGTACAGATACGCAGTATTTT
CDR3 protein: CAISTSGGTDTQYF

D gene: NA
CDR3 length: 13
V gene: TRBV19
J gene: TRBJ2-1
clone size: few
CDR3 DNA: TGTGCCAGTAGTATAGATTACGCGAATGAGCAGTTCTTC
CDR3 protein: CASSIDYANEQFF